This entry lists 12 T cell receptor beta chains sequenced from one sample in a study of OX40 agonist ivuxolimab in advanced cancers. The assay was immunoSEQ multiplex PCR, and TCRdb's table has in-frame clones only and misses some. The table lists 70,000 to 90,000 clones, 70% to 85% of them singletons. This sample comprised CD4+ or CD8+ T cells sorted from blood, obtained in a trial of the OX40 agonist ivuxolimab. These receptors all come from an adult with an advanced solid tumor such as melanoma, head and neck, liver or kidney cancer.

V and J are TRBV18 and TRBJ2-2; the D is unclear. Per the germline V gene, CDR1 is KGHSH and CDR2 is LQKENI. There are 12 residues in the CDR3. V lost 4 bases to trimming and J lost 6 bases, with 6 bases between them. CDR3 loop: CASSLVAGELFF. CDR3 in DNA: TGTGCCAGCTCACTAGTCGCCGGGGAGCTGTTTTTT. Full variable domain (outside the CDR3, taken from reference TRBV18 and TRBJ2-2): NAGVMQNPRHLVRRRGQEARLRCSPMKGHSHVYWYRQLPEEGLKFMVYLQKENIIDESGMPKERFSAEFPKEGPSILRIQQVVRGDSAAYFCASSLVAGELFFGEGSRLTVL.

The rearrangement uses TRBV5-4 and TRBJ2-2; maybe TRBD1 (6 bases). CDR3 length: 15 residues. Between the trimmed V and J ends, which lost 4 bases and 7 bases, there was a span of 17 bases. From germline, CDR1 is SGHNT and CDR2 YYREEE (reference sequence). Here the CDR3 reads CASSRQGQAGGELFF. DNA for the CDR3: TGTGCCAGCAGCCGGCAGGGACAAGCAGGCGGGGAGCTGTTTTTT.

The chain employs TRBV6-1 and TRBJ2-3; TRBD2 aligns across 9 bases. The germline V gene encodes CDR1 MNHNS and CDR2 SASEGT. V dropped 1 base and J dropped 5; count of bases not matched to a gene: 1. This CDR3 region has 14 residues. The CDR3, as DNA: TGTGCCAGCAGTGAAGGCGGGGGGGAAGATACGCAGTATTTT. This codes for CASSEGGGEDTQYF.

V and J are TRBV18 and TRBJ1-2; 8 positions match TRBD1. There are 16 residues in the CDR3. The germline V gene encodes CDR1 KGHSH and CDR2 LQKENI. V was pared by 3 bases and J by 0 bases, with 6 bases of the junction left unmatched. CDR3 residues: CASSPSRDRSNYGYTF. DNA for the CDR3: TGTGCCAGCTCACCCTCAAGGGACAGGTCTAACTATGGCTACACCTTC.

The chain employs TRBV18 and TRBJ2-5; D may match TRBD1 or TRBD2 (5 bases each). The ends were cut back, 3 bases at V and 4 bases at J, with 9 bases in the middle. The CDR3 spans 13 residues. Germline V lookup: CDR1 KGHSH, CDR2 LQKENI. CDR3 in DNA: TGTGCCAGCTCACCGGGGGTCTCAGAGACCCAGTACTTC. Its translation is CASSPGVSETQYF.

The CDR3 region has the DNA TGTGCCAGCAACGGACAGGGGTCCTACGAGCAGTACTTC. Amino acid sequence: CASNGQGSYEQYF. V is TRBV2 and J is TRBJ2-7; 9 positions match TRBD1. CDR1 SNHLY and CDR2 FYNNEI come from the germline V gene. V gave up 7 bases and J gave up 1 base; unmatched junction bases: 2. This CDR3 comprises 13 residues.

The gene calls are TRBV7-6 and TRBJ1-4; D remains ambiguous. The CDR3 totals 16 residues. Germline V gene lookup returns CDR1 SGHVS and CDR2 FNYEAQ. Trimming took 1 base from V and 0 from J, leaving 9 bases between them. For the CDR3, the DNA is TGTGCCAGCAGCTTAGGCCCCCTTGCAACTAATGAAAAACTGTTTTTT. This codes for CASSLGPLATNEKLFF. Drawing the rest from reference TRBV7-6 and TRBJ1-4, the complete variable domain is GAGVSQSPRYKVTKRGQDVALRCDPISGHVSLYWYRQALGQGPEFLTYFNYEAQQDKSGLPNDRFSAERPEGSISTLTIQRTEQRDSAMYRCASSLGPLATNEKLFFGSGTQLSVL.

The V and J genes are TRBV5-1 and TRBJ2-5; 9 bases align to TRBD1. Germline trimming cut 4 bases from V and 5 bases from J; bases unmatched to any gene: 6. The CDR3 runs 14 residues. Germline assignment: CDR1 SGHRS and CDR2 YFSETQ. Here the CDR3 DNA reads TGCGCCAGCAGCCGACAGGGGGAGGGGGAGACCCAGTACTTC. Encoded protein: CASSRQGEGETQYF.

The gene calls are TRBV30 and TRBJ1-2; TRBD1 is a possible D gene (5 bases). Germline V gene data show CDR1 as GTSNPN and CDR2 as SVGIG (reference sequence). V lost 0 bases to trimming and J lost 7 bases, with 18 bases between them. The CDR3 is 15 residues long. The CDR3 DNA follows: TGTGCCTGGAGTGTTAATACAGGATCAAGTGGTGGCTACACCTTC. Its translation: CAWSVNTGSSGGYTF.

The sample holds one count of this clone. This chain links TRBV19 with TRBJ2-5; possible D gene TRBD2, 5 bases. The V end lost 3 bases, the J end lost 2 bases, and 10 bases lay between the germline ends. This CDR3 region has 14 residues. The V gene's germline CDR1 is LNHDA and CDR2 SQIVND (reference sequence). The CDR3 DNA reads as TGTGCCAGTAGTATCATAGCGTGGCAAGAGACCCAGTACTTC. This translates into CASSIIAWQETQYF.

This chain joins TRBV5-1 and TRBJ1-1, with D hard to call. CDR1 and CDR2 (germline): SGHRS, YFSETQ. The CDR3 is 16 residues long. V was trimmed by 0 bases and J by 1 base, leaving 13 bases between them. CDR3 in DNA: TGCGCCAGCAGCTTGGCATTTAGTCGGGCGAACACTGAAGCTTTCTTT. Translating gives CASSLAFSRANTEAFF.

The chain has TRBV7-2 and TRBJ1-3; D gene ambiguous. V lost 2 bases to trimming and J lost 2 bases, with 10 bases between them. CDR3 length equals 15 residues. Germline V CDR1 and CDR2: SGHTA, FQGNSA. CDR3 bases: TGTGCCAGCAGCTTATCCCCAGGAGCTGGAAACACCATATATTTT. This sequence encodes CASSLSPGAGNTIYF.